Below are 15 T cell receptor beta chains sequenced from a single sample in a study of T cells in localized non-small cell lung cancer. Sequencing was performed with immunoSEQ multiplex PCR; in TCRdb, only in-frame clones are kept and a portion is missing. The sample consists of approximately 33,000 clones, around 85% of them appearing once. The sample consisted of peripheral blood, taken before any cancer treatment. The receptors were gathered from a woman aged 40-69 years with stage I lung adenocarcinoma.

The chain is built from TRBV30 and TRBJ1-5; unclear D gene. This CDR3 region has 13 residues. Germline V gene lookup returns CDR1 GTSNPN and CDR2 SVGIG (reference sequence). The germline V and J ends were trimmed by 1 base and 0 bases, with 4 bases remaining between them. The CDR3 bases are TGTGCCTGGAGTGGGGATAGCAATCAGCCCCAGCATTTT. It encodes CAWSGDSNQPQHF.

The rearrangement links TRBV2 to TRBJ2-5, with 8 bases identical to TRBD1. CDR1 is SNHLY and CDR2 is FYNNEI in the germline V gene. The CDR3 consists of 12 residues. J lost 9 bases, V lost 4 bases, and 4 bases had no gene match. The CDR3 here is CASSVMTGAQYF. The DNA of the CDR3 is TGTGCCAGCAGTGTCATGACAGGGGCCCAGTACTTC.

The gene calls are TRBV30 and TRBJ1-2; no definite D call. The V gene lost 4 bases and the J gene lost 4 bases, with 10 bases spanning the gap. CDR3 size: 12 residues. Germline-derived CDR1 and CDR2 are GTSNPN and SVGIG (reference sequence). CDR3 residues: CAWNRVSYGYTF. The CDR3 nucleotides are TGTGCCTGGAACCGGGTGAGCTATGGCTACACCTTC.

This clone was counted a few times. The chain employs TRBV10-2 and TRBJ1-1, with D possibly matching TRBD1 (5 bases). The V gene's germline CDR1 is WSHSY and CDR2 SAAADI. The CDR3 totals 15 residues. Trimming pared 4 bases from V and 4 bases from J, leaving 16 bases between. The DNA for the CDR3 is TGCGCCAGCAGTGCATTGCAGGGAAAGGGCACTGAAGCTTTCTTT. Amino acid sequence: CASSALQGKGTEAFF.

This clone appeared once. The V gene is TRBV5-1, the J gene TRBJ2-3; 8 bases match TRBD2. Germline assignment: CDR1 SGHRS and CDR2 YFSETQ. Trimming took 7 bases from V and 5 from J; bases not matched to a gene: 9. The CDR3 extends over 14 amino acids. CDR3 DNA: TGCGCCAGCCGGGGGGGCCAGTCCGTAGATACGCAGTATTTT. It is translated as CASRGGQSVDTQYF.

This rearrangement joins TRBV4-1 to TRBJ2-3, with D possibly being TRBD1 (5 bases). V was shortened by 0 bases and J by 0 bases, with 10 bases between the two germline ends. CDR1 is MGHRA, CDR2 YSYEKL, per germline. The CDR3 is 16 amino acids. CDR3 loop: CASSQETEISTDTQYF. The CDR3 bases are TGCGCCAGCAGCCAAGAGACAGAAATAAGCACAGATACGCAGTATTTT.

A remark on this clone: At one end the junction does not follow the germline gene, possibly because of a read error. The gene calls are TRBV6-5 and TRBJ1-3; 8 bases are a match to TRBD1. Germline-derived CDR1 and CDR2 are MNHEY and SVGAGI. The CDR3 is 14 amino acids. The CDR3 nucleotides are TGTGCCAGCAGTGCCGGGACAGGCCTTGATGGTTTACATTTT. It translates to CASSAGTGLDGLHF.

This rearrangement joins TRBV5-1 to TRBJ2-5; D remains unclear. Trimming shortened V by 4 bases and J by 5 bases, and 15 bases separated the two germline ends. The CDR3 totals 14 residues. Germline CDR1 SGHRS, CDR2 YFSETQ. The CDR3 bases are TGCGCCAGCAGCGACCGGAGTGTAGGGGAGACCCAGTACTTC. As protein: CASSDRSVGETQYF.

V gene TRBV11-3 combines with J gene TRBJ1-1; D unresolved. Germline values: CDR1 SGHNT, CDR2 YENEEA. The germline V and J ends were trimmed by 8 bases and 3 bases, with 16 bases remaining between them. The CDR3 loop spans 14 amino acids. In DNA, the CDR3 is TGTGCCAGCGTAGCCGGAGGAGGGTACACTGAAGCTTTCTTT. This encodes CASVAGGGYTEAFF.

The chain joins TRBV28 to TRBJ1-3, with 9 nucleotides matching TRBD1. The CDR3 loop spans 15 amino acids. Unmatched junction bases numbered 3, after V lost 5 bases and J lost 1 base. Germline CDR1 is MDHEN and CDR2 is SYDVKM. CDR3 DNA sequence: TGTGCCAGCAGTGCAGGACAGGGGTCTGGAAACACCATATATTTT. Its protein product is CASSAGQGSGNTIYF. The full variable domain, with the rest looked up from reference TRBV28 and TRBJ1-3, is DVKVTQSSRYLVKRTGEKVFLECVQDMDHENMFWYRQDPGLGLRLIYFSYDVKMKEKGDIPEGYSVSREKKERFSLILESASTNQTSMYLCASSAGQGSGNTIYFGEGSWLTVV.

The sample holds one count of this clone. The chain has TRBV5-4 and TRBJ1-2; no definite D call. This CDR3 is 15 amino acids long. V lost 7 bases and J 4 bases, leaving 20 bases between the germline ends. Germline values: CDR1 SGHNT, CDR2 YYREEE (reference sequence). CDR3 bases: TGTGCCAGCCTAAAATTACCAGGAAAGACCTATGGCTACACCTTC. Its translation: CASLKLPGKTYGYTF.

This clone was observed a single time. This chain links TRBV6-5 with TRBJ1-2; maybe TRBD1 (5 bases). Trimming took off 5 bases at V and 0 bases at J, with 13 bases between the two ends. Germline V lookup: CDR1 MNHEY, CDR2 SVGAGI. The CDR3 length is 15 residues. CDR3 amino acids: CASSPQQGANYGYTF. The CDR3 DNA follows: TGTGCCAGCAGTCCTCAACAAGGGGCTAACTATGGCTACACCTTC.

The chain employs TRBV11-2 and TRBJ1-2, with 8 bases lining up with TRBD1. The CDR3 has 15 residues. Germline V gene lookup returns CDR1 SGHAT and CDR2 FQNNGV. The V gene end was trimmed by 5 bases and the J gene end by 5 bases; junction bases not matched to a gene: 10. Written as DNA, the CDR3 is TGTGCCAGCAGCGACAGACAGGGGTGGGGGTATGGCTACACCTTC. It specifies CASSDRQGWGYGYTF.

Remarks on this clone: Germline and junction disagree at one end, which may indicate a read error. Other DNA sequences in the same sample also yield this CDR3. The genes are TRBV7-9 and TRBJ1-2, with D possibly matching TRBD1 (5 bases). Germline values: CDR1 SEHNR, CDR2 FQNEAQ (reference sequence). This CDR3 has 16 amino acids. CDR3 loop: CASSLEGHLSNYGYTF. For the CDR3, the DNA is TGTGCCAGCAGCTTGGAAGGACATTTAAGTAACTACGGCTACACCTTC.

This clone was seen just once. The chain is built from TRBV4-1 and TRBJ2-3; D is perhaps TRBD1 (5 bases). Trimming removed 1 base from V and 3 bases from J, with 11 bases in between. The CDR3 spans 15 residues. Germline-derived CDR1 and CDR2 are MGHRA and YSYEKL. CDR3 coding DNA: TGCGCCAGCAGCCAAGGACAGTGGGCAACAGATACGCAGTATTTT. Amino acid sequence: CASSQGQWATDTQYF.